Ten or more counts support the clone carrying this T cell receptor beta chain. Its antigen is not identified. These data originate in a study of regulatory T cells in long-lasting Graves disease. Noted time point: newly diagnosed GD, antithyroid drugs for less than 3 months. The TCR library used RNA extracted from PBMCs. Diagnosing Graves' disease relied on the American Thyroid Association guidelines. Building of the TCR beta libraries involved iRepertoire HTBI primers and Arm-PCR of CDR3 regions. Using its own MiXCR run on the multiplex PCR reads, TCRdb lists one record per CDR3 protein. This sample has 530,000 or so distinct CDR3 sequences, with about 16% found just once. Study results and limitations: Segments TRBV28, TRBJ1-2 and TRBJ2-5 showed preferential usage in persistent disease. Persistent Graves' disease cases displayed lower TCR diversity than newly diagnosed ones.

V was pared by 5 bases and J by 4 bases, with 10 bases of the junction left unmatched. This CDR3 contains 15 residues. The same data also contributed to another study, on T cells in Graves' hyperthyroidism and ophthalmopathy. From that paper: Reasons for excluding patients were uncontrolled infection, other autoimmune disease, pregnancy or lactation.

This TCR came from a man younger than 35 with Graves disease. This chain uses TRBV12-3 or TRBV12-4 with TRBJ2-7, with 8 bases that match TRBD2. The sequences come from peripheral blood mononuclear cells (PBMCs), collected at new diagnosis, from a patient treated with antithyroid drugs. CDR3 DNA sequence: TGTGCCAGCAGTCCCCTTCGGGAGGGCCGATACGAGCAGTACTTC. Translating gives CASSPLREGRYEQYF.